A selection of T cell receptor beta chains follows, all from one sample in a study of T cell repertoires in cytomegalovirus infection. No antigen has been assigned to these receptors. TCRdb itself ran the reads through MiXCR, one entry per CDR3 protein. The sample holds around 900,000 distinct CDR3 sequences; around 30% are singletons and the top ten take over 12%. Source: cultured CD8+ T cells from PBMCs, taken from culture after CMV antigen stimulation. Receptors originate from a human donor in good health (CMV status not recorded). Some clones in this sample may be carry-over from other donors' samples. CDR3s include the opening cysteine and the closing phenylalanine or tryptophan. The D gene is left open where the match is weak. The size field is filled for only some rows; it gives once, few, many or a size class.

D gene,clone size,J gene,V gene,CDR3 protein,CDR3 DNA
TRBD1,NA,TRBJ1-1,TRBV6-6,CASRSDRDDEAFF,TGTGCCAGCAGGTCCGACAGGGATGATGAAGCTTTCTTT
TRBD2,few,TRBJ2-1,TRBV6-2/TRBV6-3,CASSGRGQNYNEQFF,TGTGCCAGCAGCGGGAGGGGACAAAACTACAATGAGCAGTTCTTC
TRBD2,many,TRBJ2-1,TRBV19,CASSPRSAGGGNEQFF,TGTGCCAGTAGTCCAAGATCAGCGGGGGGGGGCAATGAGCAGTTCTTC
NA,many,TRBJ1-1,TRBV2,CASKLGRGTEAFF,TGTGCCAGCAAATTAGGGAGAGGCACTGAAGCTTTCTTT
NA,few,TRBJ2-1,TRBV20-1,CSAGPAPRTPNEQFF,TGCAGTGCTGGGCCGGCCCCCCGAACTCCCAATGAGCAGTTCTTC
NA,NA,TRBJ1-5,TRBV12-3/TRBV12-4,CVSSPGTDVSNQPQHF,TGTGTCAGCAGTCCCGGGACGGACGTTAGCAATCAGCCCCAGCATTTT
TRBD1,NA,TRBJ2-1,TRBV20-1,CSAHLTGTGYEQFF,TGCAGTGCTCACCTTACCGGGACAGGGTATGAGCAGTTCTTC
TRBD2,many,TRBJ2-1,TRBV7-2,CASSSPRTSGDYNEQFF,TGTGCCAGCAGCTCACCCCGGACTAGCGGGGATTACAATGAGCAGTTCTTC
NA,NA,TRBJ1-2,TRBV6-1,CASSYAGVGYTF,TGTGCCAGCAGTTATGCGGGGGTTGGCTACACCTTC
NA,NA,TRBJ1-1,TRBV6-5,CASSYSTGVGEAFF,TGTGCCAGCAGTTACTCGACGGGTGTAGGTGAAGCTTTCTTT
NA,NA,TRBJ1-1,TRBV9,CASSKRLVNTEAFF,TGTGCCAGCAGCAAACGACTGGTGAACACTGAAGCTTTCTTT
NA,NA,TRBJ2-1,TRBV7-9,CASSFGRVVDQQFF,TGTGCCAGCAGCTTCGGCAGGGTCGTGGATCAGCAGTTCTTC
TRBD1,many,TRBJ1-3,TRBV4-2,CASSQETGGVWDTIYF,TGTGCCAGCAGCCAAGAGACAGGGGGGGTTTGGGACACCATATATTTT
NA,many,TRBJ2-4,TRBV7-9,CASSHKTMLADIQYF,TGTGCCAGCAGCCACAAGACAATGTTGGCGGACATTCAGTACTTC
NA,NA,TRBJ1-2,TRBV7-9,CASSLERTNYGYTF,TGTGCCAGCAGCTTAGAGAGGACAAACTATGGCTACACCTTC
NA,few,TRBJ2-5,TRBV12-3/TRBV12-4,CASSRTAPGETQYF,TGTGCCAGCAGTCGGACAGCTCCAGGGGAGACCCAGTACTTC
TRBD2,many,TRBJ2-3,TRBV7-2,CASSSERGGADTQYF,TGTGCCAGCAGCTCTGAGCGGGGGGGGGCAGATACGCAGTATTTT
NA,NA,TRBJ1-1,TRBV13,CASSERAMGSQAFF,TGTGCCAGCAGCGAACGTGCTATGGGGTCGCAAGCTTTCTTT
NA,NA,TRBJ2-1,TRBV7-6,CASSFGQVGNEQFF,TGTGCCAGCAGCTTTGGGCAGGTCGGGAATGAGCAGTTCTTC
NA,NA,TRBJ2-1,TRBV7-8,CANSGPGGPIYNEQFF,TGTGCCAACAGCGGACCAGGCGGACCGATATACAATGAGCAGTTCTTC
NA,NA,TRBJ2-1,TRBV4-1,CASSPLGQPEQFF,TGCGCCAGCAGCCCGCTGGGCCAGCCTGAGCAGTTCTTC
TRBD2,few,TRBJ2-1,TRBV10-3,CAISDASGGFFSSYNEQFF,TGTGCCATCAGTGATGCGAGCGGGGGGTTCTTTAGCTCCTACAATGAGCAGTTCTTC
NA,NA,TRBJ2-7,TRBV4-1,CASSQDGVSSYEQYF,TGCGCCAGCAGCCAAGATGGTGTAAGCTCCTACGAGCAGTACTTC
TRBD1,NA,TRBJ1-6,TRBV4-3,CASSQVSGGNSPLHF,TGCGCCAGCAGCCAAGTGTCAGGGGGGAATTCACCCCTCCACTTT
NA,many,TRBJ1-4,TRBV27,CASSLIGRNLELFF,TGTGCCAGCAGTTTGATTGGACGGAACCTCGAGTTGTTTTTT
NA,many,TRBJ2-2,TRBV7-6,CASSLVAVGTGELFF,TGTGCCAGCAGCTTAGTTGCGGTAGGGACCGGGGAGCTGTTTTTT
TRBD2,few,TRBJ2-2,TRBV2,CASSGGGGEWTGELFF,TGTGCCAGCAGTGGTGGGGGGGGTGAATGGACCGGGGAGCTGTTTTTT
NA,NA,TRBJ1-2,TRBV24-1,CATSDPLRANYGYTF,TGTGCCACCAGTGACCCCCTCAGAGCTAACTATGGCTACACCTTC
NA,NA,TRBJ1-1,TRBV7-8,CASSLPGPMNTEAFF,TGTGCCAGCAGCTTACCAGGCCCCATGAATACTGAAGCTTTCTTT
TRBD1,NA,TRBJ1-1,TRBV6-1,CASSRHRDRKLNTEAFF,TGTGCCAGCAGCCGTCACCGGGACAGAAAGCTGAACACTGAAGCTTTCTTT
TRBD1,NA,TRBJ1-3,TRBV7-2,CATSSGQGGYTIYF,TGTGCCACCAGCTCCGGACAGGGTGGTTACACCATATATTTT
TRBD2,NA,TRBJ2-3,TRBV7-4,CTSSSSGGATDTQYF,TGTACCAGCAGCTCAAGCGGGGGGGCCACAGATACGCAGTATTTT
TRBD1,NA,TRBJ2-5,TRBV2,CASSNGQGKKETQYF,TGTGCCAGCAGCAACGGACAGGGGAAAAAAGAGACCCAGTACTTC